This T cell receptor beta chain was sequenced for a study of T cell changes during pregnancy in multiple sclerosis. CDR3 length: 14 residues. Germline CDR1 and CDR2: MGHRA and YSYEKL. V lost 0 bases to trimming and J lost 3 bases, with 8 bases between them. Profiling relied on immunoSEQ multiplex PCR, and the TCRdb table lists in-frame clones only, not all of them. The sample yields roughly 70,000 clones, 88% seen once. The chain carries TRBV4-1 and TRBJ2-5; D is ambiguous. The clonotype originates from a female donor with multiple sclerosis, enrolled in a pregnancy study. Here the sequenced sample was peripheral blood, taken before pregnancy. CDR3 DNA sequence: TGCGCCAGCAGCCAAGAGGGCTACAAAGAGACCCAGTACTTC. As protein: CASSQEGYKETQYF.